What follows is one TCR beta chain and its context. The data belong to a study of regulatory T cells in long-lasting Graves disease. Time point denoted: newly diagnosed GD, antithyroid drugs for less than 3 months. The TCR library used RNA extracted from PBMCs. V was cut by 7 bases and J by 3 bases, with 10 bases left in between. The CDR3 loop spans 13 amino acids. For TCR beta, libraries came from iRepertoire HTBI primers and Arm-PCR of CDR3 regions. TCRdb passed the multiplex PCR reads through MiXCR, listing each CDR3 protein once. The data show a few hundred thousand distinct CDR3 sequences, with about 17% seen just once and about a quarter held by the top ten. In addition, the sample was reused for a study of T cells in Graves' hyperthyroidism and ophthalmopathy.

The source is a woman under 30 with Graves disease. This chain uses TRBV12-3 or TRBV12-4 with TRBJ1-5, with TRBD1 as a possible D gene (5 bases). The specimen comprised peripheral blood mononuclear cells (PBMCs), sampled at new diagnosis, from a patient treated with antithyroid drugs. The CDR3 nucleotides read TGTGCCAGCAAACAGGACCACAATCAGCCCCAGCATTTT. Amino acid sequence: CASKQDHNQPQHF.